This TCR beta chain was recovered during a study of blood T cell repertoires in COVID-19. Unmatched junction bases numbered 7, after V lost 0 bases and J lost 8 bases. CDR1 SGHNT and CDR2 YYREEE come from the germline V gene (reference sequence). The CDR3 runs 15 residues. Participants were aged about 18 to 89 years from approximately 23 US areas. In the study's own analysis: For nucleated cells, counts were estimated from reference gene primer amplification. This table comes from immunoSEQ multiplex PCR, and its TCRdb copy is limited to in-frame clones, with some not included. From that table come the V and J calls and clone size; the DNA was used to work out D and trimming. Here the sample spans a few hundred thousand clones, roughly four fifths being singletons.

This TCR came from a man aged 45-65 years who had recovered from COVID-19. The chain recombines TRBV5-4 with TRBJ2-1, with 8 bases matching TRBD2. Sequencing was carried out using PBMCs or T cells enriched from blood (not recorded which). This CDR3 is CASSLGSGMGDEQFF. DNA for the CDR3: TGTGCCAGCAGCTTGGGTAGCGGGATGGGCGATGAGCAGTTCTTC. The entire variable domain, with the rest obtained from reference TRBV5-4 and TRBJ2-1, is as follows: ETGVTQSPTHLIKTRGQQVTLRCSSQSGHNTVSWYQQALGQGPQFIFQYYREEENGRGNFPPRFSGLQFPNYSSELNVNALELDDSALYLCASSLGSGMGDEQFFGPGTRLTVL.